These 32 T cell receptor beta chains originate from one sample sequenced in a study of T-cell reconstitution after alpha-beta-depleted transplantation in children (dated by TCRdb to about 2016). Sample treatment or condition, as interpreted from the label and publication: allogeneic hematopoietic cell transplantation with graft depleted of TCRalphabeta T cells and CD19 B cells. Libraries were made using PCR. Sequencing relied on an Illumina HiSeq 2500. TCR libraries were prepared with molecular barcoding, using unique molecular identifiers to normalize TCRbeta repertoire quantification. TCRdb took the public reads, trimmed them with fastp at Q25, ran MiXCR for clone calling and kept in-frame beta chains. Rows with a matching CDR3 protein are joined into one entry that keeps the most common DNA and genes. The sample data list 500,000 to 600,000 distinct CDR3 sequences, and over 25% of these were observed just once. The ten most abundant clones make up under 45% of the sample.

Sequences were derived from PBMCs, sampled before TCRalphabeta/CD19-depleted stem cell transplant. The receptors come from a boy in the first two years of life with Wiskott-Aldrich syndrome, due to receive a stem cell transplant.

This clonotype was seen only a few times. V and J are TRBV28 and TRBJ2-3, with D possibly being TRBD1 (5 bases). There are 15 residues in the CDR3. Trimming stripped 6 bases from V and 0 bases from J, with 13 bases between. CDR1 MDHEN and CDR2 SYDVKM come from the germline V gene. In DNA, the CDR3 is TGTGCCAGCAGCCTTACAGGTTCTAGCACAGATACGCAGTATTTT. Protein sequence: CASSLTGSSTDTQYF.

J is TRBJ1-1 and V is TRBV7-9; possible D gene TRBD1, 6 bases. Trimming cost V 5 bases and J 10 bases, with 14 bases left between them. The CDR3 totals 12 residues. Germline values: CDR1 SEHNR, CDR2 FQNEAQ (reference sequence). This CDR3 reads CASSRPGAGAFF. The CDR3 region has the DNA TGTGCCAGCAGCCGACCGGGGGCCGGAGCTTTCTTT.

The chain recombines TRBV29-1 with TRBJ2-1, with 12 bases lining up with TRBD2. CDR1 and CDR2 (germline): SQVTM, ANQGSEA. The V gene end was trimmed by 7 bases and the J gene end by 0 bases; junction bases not matched to a gene: 10. The length of the CDR3 is 17 residues. CDR3 region: CSASGTSGPSSYNEQFF. The CDR3 DNA reads TGCAGCGCTTCCGGGACTAGCGGGCCGAGCTCCTACAATGAGCAGTTCTTC.

This clonotype was detected a few times. This rearrangement joins TRBV6-2 or TRBV6-3 to TRBJ2-1; D call uncertain. This CDR3 is 17 amino acids long. V was shortened by 2 bases and J by 5 bases, with 19 bases between the two germline ends. CDR1 MNHEY and CDR2 SVGEGT come from the germline V gene. CDR3: CASSYAVLGSPDNEQFF. CDR3 DNA sequence: TGTGCCAGCAGTTACGCCGTGTTGGGTTCCCCAGACAATGAGCAGTTCTTC.

The V gene is TRBV20-1, the J gene TRBJ2-2; no definite D call. The germline V and J ends were trimmed by 3 bases and 1 base, with 12 bases remaining between them. Per germline, CDR1 DFQATT and CDR2 SNEGSKA (reference sequence). The CDR3 is made up of 15 amino acids. Here the CDR3 reads CSASSPAKNTGELFF. CDR3 in DNA: TGCAGTGCTAGTTCACCAGCTAAGAACACCGGGGAGCTGTTTTTT.

This clonotype came up a few times. V and J are TRBV20-1 and TRBJ1-1; a weak D match, TRBD1 (6 bases). The CDR3 spans 12 residues. Germline V gives CDR1 DFQATT, CDR2 SNEGSKA (reference sequence). V lost 6 bases to trimming and J lost 4 bases, with 12 bases between them. This CDR3 is CSAPTGGTEAFF. The CDR3 nucleotides are TGCAGTGCACCGACAGGCGGCACTGAAGCTTTCTTT.

The rearrangement uses TRBV7-9 and TRBJ1-3, with 7 bases that match TRBD1. Per the germline V gene, CDR1 is SEHNR and CDR2 is FQNEAQ (reference sequence). This CDR3 has 15 residues. Trimming took 5 bases from V and 0 from J; bases not matched to a gene: 4. This CDR3 is CASSRPGGSGNTIYF. CDR3 DNA sequence: TGTGCCAGCAGCCGACCAGGGGGCTCTGGAAACACCATATATTTT.

The genes are TRBV18 and TRBJ1-1; no clear D. This CDR3 region has 13 residues. Trimming stripped 6 bases from V and 0 bases from J, with 8 bases between. The germline gives CDR1 KGHSH, CDR2 LQKENI. The CDR3 protein is CASSAAVNTEAFF. As DNA, the CDR3 is TGTGCCAGCTCCGCGGCGGTGAACACTGAAGCTTTCTTT.

This chain links TRBV10-3 with TRBJ2-1, with TRBD2 as a possible D gene (5 bases). Trimming shortened V by 3 bases and J by 9 bases, and 15 bases separated the two germline ends. The CDR3 runs 14 residues. Germline assignment: CDR1 ENHRY and CDR2 SYGVKD. In DNA form, the CDR3 reads TGTGCCATCAGTGACGCTCGAGGGCAAGGTGAGCAGTTCTTC. This encodes CAISDARGQGEQFF.

The table lists this clonotype with a few counts. V gene TRBV12-3 or TRBV12-4 combines with J gene TRBJ2-1; weak D call: TRBD2 (6 bases). V lost 2 bases, J lost 8 bases, and 10 bases lay in between. This CDR3 has 13 amino acids. CDR3 nucleotides: TGTGCCAGCAGTTTATCGACGGGAGATGAGCAGTTCTTC. It codes for CASSLSTGDEQFF.

The chain carries TRBV28 and TRBJ2-1; D not resolved. V was clipped by 4 bases and J by 8 bases, with 9 bases between them. The CDR3 runs to 12 residues. Germline V CDR1 and CDR2: MDHEN, SYDVKM. The DNA of the CDR3 is TGTGCCAGCAGTTCGACACGATATGAGCAGTTCTTC. It translates to CASSSTRYEQFF.

This clonotype was counted between two and nine times. V is TRBV11-2 and J is TRBJ2-3; D is possibly TRBD2 (5 bases). V shed 5 bases and J shed 2 bases, with 20 bases lying between them. The CDR3 covers 17 residues. The V gene's germline CDR1 is SGHAT and CDR2 FQNNGV. The CDR3 DNA sequence: TGTGCCAGCAGCGGCGTTATTAGAACGGGATACACAGATACGCAGTATTTT. It is translated as CASSGVIRTGYTDTQYF.

This chain uses TRBV10-3 with TRBJ1-4; perhaps TRBD1 as D (5 bases). The CDR3 runs 13 residues. Trimming removed 6 bases from V and 13 bases from J, with 18 bases in between. Germline V lookup: CDR1 ENHRY, CDR2 SYGVKD. DNA for the CDR3: TGTGCCATCAGGACAGATTCCGAGGGAGTACTGTTTTTT. Encoded protein: CAIRTDSEGVLFF.

A note on this clonotype: A read error may account for a junction end that differs from germline. V gene TRBV5-1 combines with J gene TRBJ2-7; D tentatively fits TRBD1 or TRBD2 (5 bases each). The CDR3 covers 14 residues. Per germline, CDR1 SGHRS and CDR2 YFSETQ. CDR3 sequence (DNA): TGCGCCAGCAGCTCCGGGACGGTATCCTGCGAGCAGTACTTC. This sequence encodes CASSSGTVSCEQYF.

This chain links TRBV28 with TRBJ2-3; D unresolved. V shed 2 bases and J shed 1 base, with 10 bases lying between them. CDR1 MDHEN and CDR2 SYDVKM come from the germline V gene. The CDR3 length is 15 residues. The CDR3 DNA is TGTGCCAGCAGTTTAGGTCCTCCCCGCACAGATACGCAGTATTTT. Translating gives CASSLGPPRTDTQYF. The full variable domain, rest sourced from reference TRBV28 and TRBJ2-3, is DVKVTQSSRYLVKRTGEKVFLECVQDMDHENMFWYRQDPGLGLRLIYFSYDVKMKEKGDIPEGYSVSREKKERFSLILESASTNQTSMYLCASSLGPPRTDTQYFGPGTRLTVL.

This clonotype showed up just once. At one boundary the junction diverges from the germline segment, which might be a read error. V gene TRBV25-1 combines with J gene TRBJ2-3, with TRBD2 identical over 11 bases. The CDR3 loop spans 14 amino acids. Germline CDR1 is MGHDK and CDR2 is SYGVNS. The CDR3: CATSSGRAADTQYF. The DNA for the CDR3 is TGTGCCACCAGTAGCGGGAGGGCCGCGGATACGCAGTATTTT.

The gene calls are TRBV19 and TRBJ2-1, with D unresolved. Trimming took off 2 bases at V and 10 bases at J, with 15 bases between the two ends. This CDR3 is built from 14 residues. The germline CDR1 and CDR2 sequences are LNHDA and SQIVND (reference sequence). This CDR3 is CASSIMLGVSEQFF. The CDR3 DNA sequence: TGTGCCAGTAGTATAATGCTCGGAGTGTCCGAGCAGTTCTTC. The whole variable domain, remainder taken from reference TRBV19 and TRBJ2-1, is DGGITQSPKYLFRKEGQNVTLSCEQNLNHDAMYWYRQDPGQGLRLIYYSQIVNDFQKGDIAEGYSVSREKKESFPLTVTSAQKNPTAFYLCASSIMLGVSEQFFGPGTRLTVL.

The V and J genes are TRBV27 and TRBJ2-1; 14 bases match TRBD2. After removal of 8 bases from V and 0 bases from J, the junction contained 3 bases not matched to a gene. The CDR3 length is 16 residues. The germline gives CDR1 MNHEY, CDR2 SMNVEV (reference sequence). The CDR3 sequence: CASRLAGGSSYNEQFF. CDR3 bases: TGTGCCAGCCGACTAGCGGGAGGGAGCTCCTACAATGAGCAGTTCTTC.

This clonotype was recorded once. The J gene is TRBJ1-1, the V gene TRBV29-1; D perhaps matches TRBD1 (6 bases). Germline V gene data show CDR1 as SQVTM and CDR2 as ANQGSEA. The CDR3 length is 11 residues. V dropped 6 bases and J dropped 5 bases, with 10 bases sitting between them. CDR3 bases: TGCAGCGTACAGGGTGGTACTGAAGCTTTCTTT. It yields the protein CSVQGGTEAFF.

This clonotype turned up a few times. The V and J genes are TRBV5-1 and TRBJ1-5; 7 nucleotides match TRBD1. The J segment lost 6 bases and the V segment lost 1 base, leaving 4 bases of the junction unmatched. There are 14 residues in the CDR3. Germline V gene sequence: CDR1 SGHRS, CDR2 YFSETQ. CDR3 residues: CASSLWQGGQPQHF. CDR3 nucleotides: TGCGCCAGCAGCTTGTGGCAGGGGGGTCAGCCCCAGCATTTT.

As DNA, the CDR3 is TGCAGCGTTGAAAACACCGGGGAGCTGTTTTTT. It encodes CSVENTGELFF. This chain links TRBV29-1 with TRBJ2-2; D is uncertain. This CDR3 is 11 amino acids long. The V gene lost 2 bases and the J gene lost 2 bases, with 0 bases spanning the gap. Germline lookup yields CDR1 SQVTM and CDR2 ANQGSEA.

This chain uses TRBV5-1 with TRBJ2-1; 13 bases are a match to TRBD2. This CDR3 is 17 amino acids long. Germline loops: CDR1 SGHRS, CDR2 YFSETQ. The ends lost 0 bases at V and 5 bases at J; junction bases unmatched: 5. The CDR3 sequence: CASSLVLGLAGHNEQFF. For the CDR3, the DNA is TGCGCCAGCAGCTTGGTTTTGGGACTAGCGGGACACAATGAGCAGTTCTTC.

The V call is TRBV5-1, the J call TRBJ2-3, with TRBD2 matching 14 bases. The V and J ends lost 4 bases and 2 bases, in that order; junction bases with no gene match: 9. The CDR3 has 18 residues. CDR1 and CDR2 from the germline V gene are SGHRS and YFSETQ. The CDR3, as DNA: TGCGCCAGCAGCCCCGGACTAGCGGGAGGAATAGACACAGATACGCAGTATTTT. It yields the protein CASSPGLAGGIDTDTQYF.

This clonotype was seen only a few times. The V gene is TRBV28, the J gene TRBJ2-7, with D possibly matching TRBD2 (6 bases). The CDR3 length is 15 residues. V gave up 5 bases and J gave up 0 bases, with 14 bases separating them. The V gene's germline CDR1 is MDHEN and CDR2 SYDVKM. CDR3 amino acids: CASSGPLAFSYEQYF. CDR3 in DNA: TGTGCCAGCAGTGGACCTCTAGCGTTCTCCTACGAGCAGTACTTC.

Only a few counts were recorded for this clonotype. This chain links TRBV10-3 with TRBJ2-1, with 8 bases identical to TRBD1. The CDR3 runs to 11 residues. V dropped 10 bases and J dropped 8; count of bases not matched to a gene: 4. Looked up from germline, CDR1 is ENHRY and CDR2 is SYGVKD. In DNA, the CDR3 is TGTGCCACCGACAGGGGCGATGAGCAGTTCTTC. Translated, it gives CATDRGDEQFF.

This clonotype occurred a few times. The chain joins TRBV10-3 to TRBJ2-3; TRBD2 matches at 11 bases. Unmatched junction bases numbered 4, after V lost 6 bases and J lost 5 bases. The CDR3 is made up of 14 amino acids. The V gene's germline CDR1 is ENHRY and CDR2 SYGVKD. The CDR3 sequence is CAISPGLAGDTQYF. The CDR3 nucleotides read TGTGCCATCAGCCCCGGACTAGCGGGAGATACGCAGTATTTT.

The rearrangement links TRBV2 to TRBJ1-1; D remains ambiguous. Trimming shortened V by 8 bases and J by 7 bases, and 11 bases separated the two germline ends. CDR1 and CDR2 (germline): SNHLY, FYNNEI. This CDR3 has 11 amino acids. The CDR3 DNA reads as TGTGCCAGCTCTACCCTTTTTGAAGCTTTCTTT. As protein: CASSTLFEAFF.

The V gene is TRBV7-9, the J gene TRBJ2-7; the D gene is possibly TRBD2 (6 bases). The CDR3 totals 13 residues. Germline V CDR1 and CDR2: SEHNR, FQNEAQ (reference sequence). Trimming took off 1 base at V and 3 bases at J, with 7 bases between the two ends. CDR3 nucleotide sequence: TGTGCCAGCAGCTTAGGGGGGGTCTACGAGCAGTACTTC. Amino acids: CASSLGGVYEQYF.

This clonotype has more than one count but fewer than ten. The J gene is TRBJ2-5, the V gene TRBV12-3 or TRBV12-4; D perhaps matches TRBD2 (5 bases). Trimming took 8 bases from V and 2 from J, leaving 18 bases between them. The CDR3 is 15 amino acids. For the CDR3, the DNA is TGTGCCAGCGGTCAAGGGCCTGCGGGTCAAGAGACCCAGTACTTC. Amino acid sequence: CASGQGPAGQETQYF.

V is TRBV5-1 and J is TRBJ2-5; 7 positions match TRBD2. Trimming at V came to 3 bases and at J to 1 base, leaving 3 bases not matched to a gene. CDR1 and CDR2 from the germline V gene are SGHRS and YFSETQ. The CDR3 has 14 residues. CDR3 sequence (DNA): TGCGCCAGCAGCTCTACTAGCGCCCAAGAGACCCAGTACTTC. As protein: CASSSTSAQETQYF.

The chain employs TRBV6-5 and TRBJ2-5; TRBD2 agrees at 8 bases. This CDR3 is built from 15 residues. The V gene's germline CDR1 is MNHEY and CDR2 SVGAGI. J gave up 1 base and V 2 bases, and 3 bases lay outside the gene matches. The CDR3 region is CASSYQAGAQETQYF. CDR3 DNA sequence: TGTGCCAGCAGTTACCAAGCGGGGGCCCAAGAGACCCAGTACTTC.

This clonotype was detected only a few times. This chain uses TRBV5-5 with TRBJ2-1; TRBD2 aligns across 9 bases. The CDR3 totals 15 residues. Unmatched junction bases numbered 4, after V lost 4 bases and J lost 2 bases. Germline V CDR1 and CDR2: SGHKS, YYEKEE (reference sequence). The CDR3 loop reads CASSASGITYNEQFF. CDR3 DNA sequence: TGTGCCAGCAGCGCTAGCGGGATCACCTACAATGAGCAGTTCTTC. Using reference TRBV5-5 and TRBJ2-1 for the parts outside the CDR3, the full variable domain is DAGVTQSPTHLIKTRGQQVTLRCSPISGHKSVSWYQQVLGQGPQFIFQYYEKEERGRGNFPDRFSARQFPNYSSELNVNALLLGDSALYLCASSASGITYNEQFFGPGTRLTVL.